The rows below give T cell receptor beta chains drawn from one sample of a study of long-term antiretroviral therapy in people with HIV. Generated by immunoSEQ multiplex PCR, the TCRdb table keeps only in-frame clones and is missing some. Of tens of thousands of clones in the sample, 65% to 85% are singletons; the top ten hold over 7%. Sample: unsorted PBMCs, taken 3.1 years after starting antiretroviral therapy. The receptors come from a woman between 50 and 59 years old with HIV. Each CDR3 is given with its conserved first and last residue. D genes are given only for firm matches. Clone size is given for some rows only: seen once, a few or many times, or a class if the clone is expanded.

clone_size	d_call	j_call	cdr3_length	v_call	cdr3_aa	cdr3_nt
NA	TRBD1	TRBJ1-2	15	TRBV4-1	CASSRRDRGGYGYTF	TGCGCCAGCAGCCGCCGGGACAGGGGTGGCTATGGCTACACCTTC
NA	NA	TRBJ2-5	14	TRBV5-1	CASSLKGGHETQYF	TGCGCCAGCAGCTTGAAGGGTGGGCACGAGACCCAGTACTTC
NA	TRBD1	TRBJ1-4	15	TRBV18	CASSESGTANEKLFF	TGTGCCAGCTCAGAAAGCGGGACAGCTAATGAAAAACTGTTTTTT
NA	NA	TRBJ1-5	16	TRBV19	CASSYYRDPSNQPQHF	TGTGCCAGTAGTTACTACCGGGACCCTAGCAATCAGCCCCAGCATTTT
NA	NA	TRBJ2-7	12	TRBV30	CAWSVGPYEQYF	TGTGCCTGGAGTGTAGGGCCTTACGAGCAGTACTTC
NA	TRBD2	TRBJ2-3	16	TRBV5-8	CASSPTRTSGGDTQYF	TGTGCCAGCAGCCCAACAAGGACTAGCGGAGGAGATACGCAGTATTTT
few	TRBD2	TRBJ2-7	15	TRBV29-1	CSVVASGGHPYEQYF	TGCAGCGTTGTGGCTAGCGGGGGGCACCCCTACGAGCAGTACTTC
NA	TRBD1	TRBJ2-3	13	TRBV5-1	CASSPGQGNTQYF	TGCGCCAGCAGTCCGGGACAGGGAAATACGCAGTATTTT
NA	NA	TRBJ2-1	15	TRBV6-1	CASSEGPPTIEPKFF	TGTGCCAGCAGTGAAGGACCCCCGACGATCGAACCGAAGTTCTTC
NA	NA	TRBJ1-1	11	TRBV5-1	CASSLGLEAFF	TGCGCCAGCAGCTTGGGGCTTGAAGCTTTCTTT
NA	TRBD2	TRBJ2-1	13	TRBV6-5	CASSPGLADEQFF	TGTGCCAGCAGTCCGGGACTAGCTGATGAGCAGTTCTTC